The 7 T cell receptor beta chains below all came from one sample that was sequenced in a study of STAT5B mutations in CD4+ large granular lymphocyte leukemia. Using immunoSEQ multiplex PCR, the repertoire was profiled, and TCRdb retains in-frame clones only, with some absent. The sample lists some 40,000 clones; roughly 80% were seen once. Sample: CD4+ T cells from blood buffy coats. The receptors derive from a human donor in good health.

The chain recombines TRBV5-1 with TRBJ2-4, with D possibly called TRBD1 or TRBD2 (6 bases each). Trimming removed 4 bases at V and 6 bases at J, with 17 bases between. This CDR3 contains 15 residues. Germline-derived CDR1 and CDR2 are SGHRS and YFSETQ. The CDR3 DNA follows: TGCGCCAGCAGCCCGGGAGCTGGACAGACAAACATTCAGTACTTC. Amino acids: CASSPGAGQTNIQYF.

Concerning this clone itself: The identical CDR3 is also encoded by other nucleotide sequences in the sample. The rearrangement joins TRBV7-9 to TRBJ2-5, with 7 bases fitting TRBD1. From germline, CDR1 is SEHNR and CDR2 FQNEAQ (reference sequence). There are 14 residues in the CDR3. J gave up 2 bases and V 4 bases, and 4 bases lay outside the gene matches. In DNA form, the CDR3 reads TGTGCCAGCAGCTCGTCGACAGGGCAAGAGACCCAGTACTTC. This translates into CASSSSTGQETQYF. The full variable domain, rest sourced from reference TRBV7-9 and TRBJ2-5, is DTGVSQNPRHKITKRGQNVTFRCDPISEHNRLYWYRQTLGQGPEFLTYFQNEAQLEKSRLLSDRFSAERPKGSFSTLEIQRTEQGDSAMYLCASSSSTGQETQYFGPGTRLLVL.

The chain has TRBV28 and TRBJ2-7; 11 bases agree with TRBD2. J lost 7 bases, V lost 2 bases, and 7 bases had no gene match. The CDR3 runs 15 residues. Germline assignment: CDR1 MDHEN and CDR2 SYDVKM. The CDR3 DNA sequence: TGTGCCAGCAGTTTAAGGCCCCGACTAGCGGGGGAGCAGTACTTC. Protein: CASSLRPRLAGEQYF.

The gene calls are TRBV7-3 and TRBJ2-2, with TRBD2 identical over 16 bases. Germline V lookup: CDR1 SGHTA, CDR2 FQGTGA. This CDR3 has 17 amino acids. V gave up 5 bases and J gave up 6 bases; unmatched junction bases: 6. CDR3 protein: CASSLGLAGGRSGELFF. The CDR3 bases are TGTGCCAGCAGCCTGGGACTAGCGGGGGGGCGATCCGGGGAGCTGTTTTTT.

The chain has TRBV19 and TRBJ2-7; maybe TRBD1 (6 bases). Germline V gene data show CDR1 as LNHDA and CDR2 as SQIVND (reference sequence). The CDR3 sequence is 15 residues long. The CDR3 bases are TGTTCCCCATCCCAAGGGGGACACTACTCCTACGAGCAGTACTTC. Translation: CSPSQGGHYSYEQYF. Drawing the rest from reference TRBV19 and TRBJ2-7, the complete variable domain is DGGITQSPKYLFRKEGQNVTLSCEQNLNHDAMYWYRQDPGQGLRLIYYSQIVNDFQKGDIAEGYSVSREKKESFPLTVTSAQKNPTAFYLCSPSQGGHYSYEQYFGPGTRLTVT.

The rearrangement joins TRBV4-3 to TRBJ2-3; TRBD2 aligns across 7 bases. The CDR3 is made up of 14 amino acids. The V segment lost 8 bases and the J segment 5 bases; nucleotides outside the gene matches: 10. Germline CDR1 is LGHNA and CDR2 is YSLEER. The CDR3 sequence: CASAGGSTGDTQYF. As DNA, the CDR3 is TGCGCCAGCGCTGGCGGGAGTACGGGAGATACGCAGTATTTT.

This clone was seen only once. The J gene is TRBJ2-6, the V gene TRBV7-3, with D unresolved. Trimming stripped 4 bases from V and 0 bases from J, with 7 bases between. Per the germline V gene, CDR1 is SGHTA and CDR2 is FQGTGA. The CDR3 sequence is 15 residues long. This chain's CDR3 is CASSSMTSGANVLTF. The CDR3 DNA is TGTGCCAGCAGCTCCATGACCTCTGGGGCCAACGTCCTGACTTTC.